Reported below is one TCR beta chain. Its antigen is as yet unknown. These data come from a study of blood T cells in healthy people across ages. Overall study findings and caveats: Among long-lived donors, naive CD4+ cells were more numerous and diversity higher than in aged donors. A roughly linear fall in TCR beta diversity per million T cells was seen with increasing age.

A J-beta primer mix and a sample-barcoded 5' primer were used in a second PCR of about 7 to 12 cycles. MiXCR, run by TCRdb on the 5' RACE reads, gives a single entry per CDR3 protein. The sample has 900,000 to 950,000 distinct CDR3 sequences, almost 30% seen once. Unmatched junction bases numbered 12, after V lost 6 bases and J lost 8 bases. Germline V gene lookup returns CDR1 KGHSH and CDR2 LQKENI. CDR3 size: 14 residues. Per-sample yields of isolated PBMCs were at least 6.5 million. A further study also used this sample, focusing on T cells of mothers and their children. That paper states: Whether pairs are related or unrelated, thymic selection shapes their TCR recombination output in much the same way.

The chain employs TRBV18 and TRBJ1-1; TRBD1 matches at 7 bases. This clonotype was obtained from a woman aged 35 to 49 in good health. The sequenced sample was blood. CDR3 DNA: TGTGCCAGCTCGCCTGGACCGGGACAGAGGGAAGCTTTCTTT. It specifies CASSPGPGQREAFF. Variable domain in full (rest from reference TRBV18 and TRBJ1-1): NAGVMQNPRHLVRRRGQEARLRCSPMKGHSHVYWYRQLPEEGLKFMVYLQKENIIDESGMPKERFSAEFPKEGPSILRIQQVVRGDSAAYFCASSPGPGQREAFFGQGTRLTVV.